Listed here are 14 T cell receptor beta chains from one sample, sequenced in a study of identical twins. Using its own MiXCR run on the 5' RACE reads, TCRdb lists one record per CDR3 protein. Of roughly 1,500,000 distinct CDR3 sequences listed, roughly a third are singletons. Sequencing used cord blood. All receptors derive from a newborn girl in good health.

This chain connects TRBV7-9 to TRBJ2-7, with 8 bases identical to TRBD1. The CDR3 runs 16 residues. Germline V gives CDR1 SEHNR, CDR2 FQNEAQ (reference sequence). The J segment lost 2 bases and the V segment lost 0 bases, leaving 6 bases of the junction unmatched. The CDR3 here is CASSLAQRTGTYEQYF. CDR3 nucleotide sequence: TGTGCCAGCAGCTTAGCGCAGAGGACAGGGACCTACGAGCAGTACTTC.

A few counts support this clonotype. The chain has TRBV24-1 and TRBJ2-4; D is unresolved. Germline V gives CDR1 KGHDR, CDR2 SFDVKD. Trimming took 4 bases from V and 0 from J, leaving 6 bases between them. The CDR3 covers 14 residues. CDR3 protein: CATSDPIAKNIQYF. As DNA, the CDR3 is TGTGCCACCAGTGACCCTATAGCCAAAAACATTCAGTACTTC.

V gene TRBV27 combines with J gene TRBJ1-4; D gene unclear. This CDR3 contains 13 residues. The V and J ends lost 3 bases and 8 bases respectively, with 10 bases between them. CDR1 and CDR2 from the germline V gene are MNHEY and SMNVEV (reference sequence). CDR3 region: CASSFHTREKLFF. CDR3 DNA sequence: TGTGCCAGCAGTTTCCACACCAGGGAAAAACTGTTTTTT.

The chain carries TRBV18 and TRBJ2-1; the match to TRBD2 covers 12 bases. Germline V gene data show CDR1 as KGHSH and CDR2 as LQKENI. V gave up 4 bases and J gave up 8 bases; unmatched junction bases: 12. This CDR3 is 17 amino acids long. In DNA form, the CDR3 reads TGTGCCAGCTCACGCGGACTAGCGGGGACCAGTATGGATGAGCAGTTCTTC. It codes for CASSRGLAGTSMDEQFF.

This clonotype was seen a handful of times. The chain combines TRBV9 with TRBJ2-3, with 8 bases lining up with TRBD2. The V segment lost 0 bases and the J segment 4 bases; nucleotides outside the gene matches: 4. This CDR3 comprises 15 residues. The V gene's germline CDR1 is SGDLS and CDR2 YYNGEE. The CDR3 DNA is TGTGCCAGCAGCGTAGCGGCGGGGGGCCCAGATACGCAGTATTTT. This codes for CASSVAAGGPDTQYF.

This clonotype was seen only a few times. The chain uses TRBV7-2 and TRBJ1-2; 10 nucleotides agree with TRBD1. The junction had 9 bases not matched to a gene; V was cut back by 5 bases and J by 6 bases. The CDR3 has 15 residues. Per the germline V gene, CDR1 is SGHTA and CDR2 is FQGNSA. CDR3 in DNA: TGTGCCAGCAGCCCCAGGGACAGGGGAAGGGATGGCTACACCTTC. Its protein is CASSPRDRGRDGYTF.

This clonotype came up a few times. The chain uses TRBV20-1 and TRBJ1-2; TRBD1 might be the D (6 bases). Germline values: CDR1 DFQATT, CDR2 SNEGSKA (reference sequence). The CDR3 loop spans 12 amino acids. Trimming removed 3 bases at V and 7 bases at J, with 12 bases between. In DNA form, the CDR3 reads TGCAGTGCTAGGCAGGGGAAGGGTGGCTACACCTTC. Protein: CSARQGKGGYTF.

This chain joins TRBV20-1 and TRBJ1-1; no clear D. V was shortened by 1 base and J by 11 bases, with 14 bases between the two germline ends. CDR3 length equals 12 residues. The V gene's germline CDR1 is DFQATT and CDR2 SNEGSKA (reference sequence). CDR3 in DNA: TGCAGTGCTAGAGCCCCTTCCGCCATCGCTTTCTTT. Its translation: CSARAPSAIAFF.

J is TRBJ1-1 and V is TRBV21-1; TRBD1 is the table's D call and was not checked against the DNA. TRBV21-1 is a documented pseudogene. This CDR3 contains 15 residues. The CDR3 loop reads CASSKVGTGGVEAFF. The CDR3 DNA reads TGTGCCAGCAGCAAAGTGGGGACAGGGGGCGTCGAAGCTTTCTTT.

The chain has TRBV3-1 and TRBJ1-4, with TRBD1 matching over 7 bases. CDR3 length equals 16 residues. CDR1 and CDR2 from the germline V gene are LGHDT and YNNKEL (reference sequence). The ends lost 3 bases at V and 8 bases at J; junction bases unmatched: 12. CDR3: CASSQRGAPRGEKLFF. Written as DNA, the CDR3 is TGTGCCAGCAGCCAGAGGGGCGCACCCAGGGGGGAAAAACTGTTTTTT.

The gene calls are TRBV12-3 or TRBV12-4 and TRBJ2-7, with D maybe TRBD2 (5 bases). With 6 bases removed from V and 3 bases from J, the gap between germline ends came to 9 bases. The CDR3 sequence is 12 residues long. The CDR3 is CASRLDHYEQYF. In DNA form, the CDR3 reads TGTGCCAGCAGACTAGACCACTACGAGCAGTACTTC.

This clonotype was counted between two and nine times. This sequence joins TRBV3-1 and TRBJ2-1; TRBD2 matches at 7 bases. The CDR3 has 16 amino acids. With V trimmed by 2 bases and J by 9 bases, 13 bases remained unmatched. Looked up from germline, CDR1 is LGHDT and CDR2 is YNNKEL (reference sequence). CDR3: CASSQKGGREQAEQFF. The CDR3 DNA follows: TGTGCCAGCAGCCAAAAGGGAGGGCGGGAGCAAGCTGAGCAGTTCTTC.

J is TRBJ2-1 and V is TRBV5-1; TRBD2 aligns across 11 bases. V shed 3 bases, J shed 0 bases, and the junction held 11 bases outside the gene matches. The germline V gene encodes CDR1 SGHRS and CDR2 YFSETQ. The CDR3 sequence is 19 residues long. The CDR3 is CASSSLGSLAGASYNEQFF. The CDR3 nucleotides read TGCGCCAGCAGCTCCCTGGGGTCACTAGCGGGGGCCTCCTACAATGAGCAGTTCTTC. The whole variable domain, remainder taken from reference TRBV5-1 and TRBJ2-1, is KAGVTQTPRYLIKTRGQQVTLSCSPISGHRSVSWYQQTPGQGLQFLFEYFSETQRNKGNFPGRFSGRQFSNSRSEMNVSTLELGDSALYLCASSSLGSLAGASYNEQFFGPGTRLTVL.

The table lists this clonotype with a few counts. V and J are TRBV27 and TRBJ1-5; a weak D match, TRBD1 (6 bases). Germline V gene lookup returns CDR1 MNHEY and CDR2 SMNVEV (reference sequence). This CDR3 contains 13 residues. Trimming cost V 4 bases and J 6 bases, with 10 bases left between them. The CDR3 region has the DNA TGTGCCAGCAGTTCAGTACAGGGTCAGCCCCAGCATTTT. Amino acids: CASSSVQGQPQHF.